This T cell receptor (beta chain) came from a study of blood T cell repertoires in COVID-19. About the study: T cells, B-cell-depleted T cells, or PBMCs supplied cDNA or gDNA.

The CDR3 is made up of 14 amino acids. CDR1 MNHEY and CDR2 SVGAGI come from the germline V gene. Trimming left V 2 bases short and J 9 bases short, with 11 bases between. Assay: immunoSEQ multiplex PCR; the TCRdb copy retains only in-frame clones and omits some. The table has over 150,000 clones, 84% seen once. The receptor's source is a man between 18 and 29 years old with active or convalescent COVID-19. The sequencing sample was made of peripheral blood. The chain combines TRBV6-5 with TRBJ1-6; tentatively, D is TRBD1 (5 bases). Written as DNA, the CDR3 is TGTGCCAGCAGTTACCAGGGATACGCTTCACCCCTCCACTTT. Its protein is CASSYQGYASPLHF.